The 18 T cell receptor beta chains below were found in one sample sequenced in a study of cytomegalovirus exposure and HLA in healthy donors. PCR was performed using 60 Vbeta and 13 Jbeta primers. The protocol was immunoSEQ multiplex PCR, while the TCRdb copy is restricted to in-frame clones and leaves out a portion. This sample has over 150,000 clones, with 85% found just once. Input material: PBMCs. These receptors all come from a boy aged 2 to 9 in good health and CMV-seronegative.

The V and J genes are TRBV6-5 and TRBJ1-2; 7 nucleotides match TRBD1. The CDR3 spans 14 residues. V trimming: 5 bases; J trimming: 8 bases; junction bases outside the gene matches: 11. Germline V lookup: CDR1 MNHEY, CDR2 SVGAGI. The CDR3 nucleotides read TGTGCCAGCAGTCCCCGGGACAGCAGAAAGGGCTACACCTTC. Translating gives CASSPRDSRKGYTF.

The chain is built from TRBV11-3 and TRBJ2-7; D is possibly TRBD1 (6 bases). The ends were cut back, 5 bases at V and 3 bases at J, with 11 bases in the middle. CDR3 length: 13 amino acids. Germline V lookup: CDR1 SGHNT, CDR2 YENEEA. The CDR3 coding sequence is TGTGCCAGCAGCACCCAGGACAGCTACGAGCAGTACTTC. Translation: CASSTQDSYEQYF. Full variable domain (missing parts from reference TRBV11-3 and TRBJ2-7): EAGVVQSPRYKIIEKKQPVAFWCNPISGHNTLYWYLQNLGQGPELLIRYENEEAVDDSQLPKDRFSAERLKGVDSTLKIQPAELGDSAVYLCASSTQDSYEQYFGPGTRLTVT.

V and J are TRBV19 and TRBJ1-1; TRBD1 matches at 12 bases. V dropped 6 bases and J dropped 4; count of bases not matched to a gene: 9. Germline-derived CDR1 and CDR2 are LNHDA and SQIVND (reference sequence). The CDR3 contains 16 residues. Here the CDR3 DNA reads TGTGCCAGTAGCTTCGGGACAGGGGGCGCGACCACTGAAGCTTTCTTT. Its translation is CASSFGTGGATTEAFF. Looking up the rest from reference TRBV19 and TRBJ1-1 gives the full variable domain: DGGITQSPKYLFRKEGQNVTLSCEQNLNHDAMYWYRQDPGQGLRLIYYSQIVNDFQKGDIAEGYSVSREKKESFPLTVTSAQKNPTAFYLCASSFGTGGATTEAFFGQGTRLTVV.

The chain joins TRBV5-6 to TRBJ2-2; TRBD2 aligns across 9 bases. Germline values: CDR1 SGHDT, CDR2 YYEEEE. This CDR3 has 16 residues. Trimming cost V 2 bases and J 7 bases; bases outside gene matches: 9. CDR3 protein: CASSFLLAGGHGELFF. The CDR3 DNA is TGTGCCAGCAGCTTCTTGCTTGCGGGAGGGCACGGGGAGCTGTTTTTT.

The chain couples TRBV28 to TRBJ1-5; 7 bases are shared with TRBD1. The CDR3 sequence is 13 residues long. Germline-derived CDR1 and CDR2 are MDHEN and SYDVKM. J lost 2 bases, V lost 10 bases, and 5 bases had no gene match. CDR3 region: CAILGQGNQPQHF. CDR3 nucleotides: TGTGCCATCTTAGGACAGGGCAATCAGCCCCAGCATTTT. Full variable domain (rest looked up from reference TRBV28 and TRBJ1-5): DVKVTQSSRYLVKRTGEKVFLECVQDMDHENMFWYRQDPGLGLRLIYFSYDVKMKEKGDIPEGYSVSREKKERFSLILESASTNQTSMYLCAILGQGNQPQHFGDGTRLSIL.

Details on this clone: A read error may produce the germline difference seen at one junction end. J is TRBJ2-7 and V is TRBV7-9; a possible D gene is TRBD1 (6 bases). The CDR3 has 16 amino acids. Germline loops: CDR1 SEHNR, CDR2 FQNEAQ (reference sequence). The CDR3 bases are TGTTCCAGCACCCCCTGGTCCCCAGGGGCTCTCGACGAGCAGTACTTC. Translation gives CSSTPWSPGALDEQYF. Full variable domain (rest looked up from reference TRBV7-9 and TRBJ2-7): DTGVSQNPRHKITKRGQNVTFRCDPISEHNRLYWYRQTLGQGPEFLTYFQNEAQLEKSRLLSDRFSAERPKGSFSTLEIQRTEQGDSAMYLCSSTPWSPGALDEQYFGPGTRLTVT.

The chain carries TRBV5-4 and TRBJ2-3; 7 bases agree with TRBD2. Germline loops: CDR1 SGHNT, CDR2 YYREEE (reference sequence). J was trimmed by 3 bases and V by 4 bases; bases with no gene match: 14. This CDR3 is built from 17 residues. CDR3 sequence: CASSPEISGIWTDTQYF. Here the CDR3 DNA reads TGTGCCAGCAGCCCGGAGATCAGCGGGATCTGGACAGATACGCAGTATTTT.

The V gene is TRBV4-1, the J gene TRBJ1-5, with a weak D call TRBD1 (6 bases). V gave up 0 bases and J gave up 1 base, with 10 bases separating them. This CDR3 is 16 amino acids long. The germline V gene encodes CDR1 MGHRA and CDR2 YSYEKL. The DNA of the CDR3 is TGCGCCAGCAGCCAAGACCTGACAGGCAGCAATCAGCCCCAGCATTTT. This translates into CASSQDLTGSNQPQHF.

The V gene is TRBV7-6, the J gene TRBJ2-3, with 11 bases matching TRBD2. V shed 4 bases, J shed 4 bases, and the junction held 4 bases outside the gene matches. CDR1 is SGHVS and CDR2 is FNYEAQ in the germline V gene. The CDR3 length is 15 residues. CDR3 coding DNA: TGTGCCAGCAGCTCAAATAGCGGGGGGGCAGATACGCAGTATTTT. The encoded protein is CASSSNSGGADTQYF.

V is TRBV5-1 and J is TRBJ1-3; 7 bases align to TRBD1. CDR1 SGHRS and CDR2 YFSETQ come from the germline V gene. The length of the CDR3 is 14 residues. V was pared by 1 base and J by 4 bases, with 2 bases of the junction left unmatched. The CDR3 sequence is CASSLTGVGNTIYF. As DNA, the CDR3 is TGCGCCAGCAGCTTGACAGGGGTCGGAAACACCATATATTTT.

J is TRBJ2-2 and V is TRBV28; TRBD2 matches 8 bases. From germline, CDR1 is MDHEN and CDR2 SYDVKM. V lost 5 bases to trimming and J lost 5 bases; unmatched junction nucleotides: 7. The CDR3 totals 15 residues. The CDR3 sequence: CASSPPAGETGELFF. The CDR3, as DNA: TGTGCCAGCAGTCCCCCAGCGGGGGAAACCGGGGAGCTGTTTTTT.

The chain is built from TRBV27 and TRBJ2-3, with 7 bases lining up with TRBD2. V gave up 8 bases and J gave up 3 bases; unmatched junction bases: 5. Germline loops: CDR1 MNHEY, CDR2 SMNVEV (reference sequence). The CDR3 totals 13 residues. CDR3 sequence: CASSSGSTDTQYF. DNA for the CDR3: TGTGCCAGCTCTAGCGGTTCAACAGATACGCAGTATTTT.

The chain employs TRBV30 and TRBJ1-5; possibly TRBD1 for D (5 bases). Deletions cut 8 bases from V and 6 bases from J, with 26 bases between. The CDR3 consists of 16 residues. Germline CDR1 is GTSNPN and CDR2 is SVGIG (reference sequence). This CDR3 reads CAINLGGGVDSQPQHF. CDR3 DNA: TGTGCCATAAATCTCGGAGGAGGGGTTGACAGTCAGCCCCAGCATTTT.

The chain couples TRBV6-5 to TRBJ2-1; D possibly corresponds to TRBD2 (6 bases). Germline CDR1 and CDR2: MNHEY and SVGAGI. V was trimmed by 6 bases and J by 9 bases, leaving 15 bases between them. CDR3 length: 13 residues. CDR3 protein: CASRGPFGGEQFF. In DNA, the CDR3 is TGTGCCAGCAGGGGGCCTTTCGGGGGTGAGCAGTTCTTC.

The gene calls are TRBV11-2 and TRBJ2-5; D may be TRBD1 (6 bases). Germline V gene sequence: CDR1 SGHAT, CDR2 FQNNGV. This CDR3 has 15 residues. The germline V and J ends were trimmed by 5 bases and 6 bases, with 19 bases remaining between them. In DNA form, the CDR3 reads TGTGCCAGCAGCCTTAGTTTGTACAGGGAGCAGACCCAGTACTTC. Translated, it gives CASSLSLYREQTQYF.

The chain links TRBV28 to TRBJ2-3; a weak D match, TRBD2 (6 bases). The germline CDR1 and CDR2 sequences are MDHEN and SYDVKM. CDR3 length: 15 residues. V lost 5 bases and J lost 3, with 15 bases in between. CDR3: CASSTPTGGTDTQYF. The CDR3 DNA is TGTGCCAGCAGTACCCCCACCGGAGGGACAGATACGCAGTATTTT.

The chain is built from TRBV4-1 and TRBJ1-6; 8 positions match TRBD1. This CDR3 is built from 14 residues. Germline values: CDR1 MGHRA, CDR2 YSYEKL. The trim removed 3 bases at V and 8 bases at J, leaving 3 bases unmatched. Here the CDR3 reads CASSHGQGDSPLHF. Written as DNA, the CDR3 is TGCGCCAGCAGCCACGGACAGGGAGATTCACCCCTCCACTTT.

The chain couples TRBV2 to TRBJ1-1, with D hard to call. This CDR3 is built from 10 residues. Trimming took off 8 bases at V and 2 bases at J, with 3 bases between the two ends. The germline V gene encodes CDR1 SNHLY and CDR2 FYNNEI. CDR3 bases: TGTGCCAGCCTTAACACTGAAGCTTTCTTT. Its translation: CASLNTEAFF.